The next 8 T cell receptor beta chains were all read from a single sample in a study of beta chain features in type 1 diabetes. Study results and caveats: Within each of all four CD4+ subsets, Type 1 diabetes patients had TCRB CDR3s that were moderately but significantly shorter.

The isolated RNA, all of it, was reverse transcribed, so expressed TCRB transcripts were what got sequenced. Profiling relied on immunoSEQ multiplex PCR, and the TCRdb table lists in-frame clones only, not all of them. Among around 310,000 clones, 13% were seen once, and the ten largest hold roughly 0.015%. The antigens of these receptors remain unknown. What was sequenced was naive CD4+ T cells from blood. The receptors come from a young woman with type 1 diabetes.

The gene calls are TRBV5-1 and TRBJ2-7; 7 bases fit TRBD1. This CDR3 contains 14 residues. V lost 6 bases, J lost 2 bases, and 8 bases stayed unmatched. Looked up from germline, CDR1 is SGHRS and CDR2 is YFSETQ. CDR3 sequence (DNA): TGCGCCAGCAACCTAGACAGGGAACCCTACGAGCAGTACTTC. This gives the protein CASNLDREPYEQYF. Based on the CDR3 plus reference TRBV5-1 and TRBJ2-7, the full variable domain is KAGVTQTPRYLIKTRGQQVTLSCSPISGHRSVSWYQQTPGQGLQFLFEYFSETQRNKGNFPGRFSGRQFSNSRSEMNVSTLELGDSALYLCASNLDREPYEQYFGPGTRLTVT.

The rearrangement joins TRBV10-2 to TRBJ2-5; 9 bases align to TRBD1. Germline CDR1 and CDR2: WSHSY and SAAADI. This CDR3 is built from 16 residues. After removal of 2 bases from V and 7 bases from J, the junction contained 11 bases not matched to a gene. The CDR3, as DNA: TGCGCCAGCAGTGAGGAAACAGGGGGCGGTTTTGGGACCCAGTACTTC. As protein: CASSEETGGGFGTQYF.

CDR3 sequence: CASQGSYEQYF. In DNA form, the CDR3 reads TGTGCCAGCCAGGGTTCCTACGAGCAGTACTTC. The gene calls are TRBV28 and TRBJ2-7; tentative D call: TRBD1 (5 bases). V gave up 8 bases and J gave up 1 base, with 6 bases separating them. CDR1 and CDR2 from the germline V gene are MDHEN and SYDVKM. The CDR3 has 11 amino acids.

V is TRBV27 and J is TRBJ2-7, with 10 bases that match TRBD2. Trimming cost V 5 bases and J 2 bases; bases outside gene matches: 3. CDR3 length: 14 residues. Germline-derived CDR1 and CDR2 are MNHEY and SMNVEV (reference sequence). Written as DNA, the CDR3 is TGTGCCAGCAGTCCCAGCGGGGGGGCCTACGAGCAGTACGTC. It codes for CASSPSGGAYEQYV.

This chain uses TRBV19 with TRBJ2-1, with D possibly being TRBD2 (5 bases). From germline, CDR1 is LNHDA and CDR2 SQIVND (reference sequence). The CDR3 covers 17 residues. V was clipped by 0 bases and J by 7 bases, with 19 bases between them. The CDR3 loop is CASSIDRLAGRGNEQFF. The CDR3 nucleotides are TGTGCCAGTAGTATAGATCGTCTAGCCGGGCGCGGGAATGAGCAGTTCTTC. Variable domain in full (rest from reference TRBV19 and TRBJ2-1): DGGITQSPKYLFRKEGQNVTLSCEQNLNHDAMYWYRQDPGQGLRLIYYSQIVNDFQKGDIAEGYSVSREKKESFPLTVTSAQKNPTAFYLCASSIDRLAGRGNEQFFGPGTRLTVL.

This clone was observed a handful of times. J is TRBJ2-2 and V is TRBV5-4; no definite D call. The CDR3 has 13 amino acids. The germline CDR1 and CDR2 sequences are SGHNT and YYREEE (reference sequence). V gave up 4 bases and J gave up 1 base, with 5 bases separating them. CDR3 sequence: CASSEQNTGELFF. As DNA, the CDR3 is TGTGCCAGCAGCGAACAGAACACCGGGGAGCTGTTTTTT.

This clone was seen only a few times. This chain links TRBV20-1 with TRBJ1-1; TRBD1 aligns across 8 bases. J lost 7 bases, V lost 5 bases, and 3 bases had no gene match. The CDR3 length is 11 residues. Germline V gene lookup returns CDR1 DFQATT and CDR2 SNEGSKA (reference sequence). The CDR3 DNA reads as TGCAGTGCTGGACAGGGCCTTGAAGCTTTCTTT. Its translation is CSAGQGLEAFF.

This chain uses TRBV2 with TRBJ2-7; TRBD2 aligns across 7 bases. V shed 8 bases, J shed 5 bases, and the junction held 12 bases outside the gene matches. CDR3 length equals 14 residues. CDR1 is SNHLY, CDR2 FYNNEI, per germline. CDR3 sequence reads: CASSNRGRLDEQYF. The DNA for the CDR3 is TGTGCCAGCTCTAACCGCGGGAGATTGGACGAGCAGTACTTC.